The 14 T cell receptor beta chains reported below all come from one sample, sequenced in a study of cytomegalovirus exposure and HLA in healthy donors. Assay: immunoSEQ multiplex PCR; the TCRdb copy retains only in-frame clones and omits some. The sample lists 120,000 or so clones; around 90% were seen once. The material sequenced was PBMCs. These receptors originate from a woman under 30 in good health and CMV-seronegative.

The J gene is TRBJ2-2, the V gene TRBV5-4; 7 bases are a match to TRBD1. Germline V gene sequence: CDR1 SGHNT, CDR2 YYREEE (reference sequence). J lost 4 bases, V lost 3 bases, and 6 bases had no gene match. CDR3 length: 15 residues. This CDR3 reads CASSWGTEFTGELFF. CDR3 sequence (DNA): TGTGCCAGCAGCTGGGGGACAGAATTCACCGGGGAGCTGTTTTTT.

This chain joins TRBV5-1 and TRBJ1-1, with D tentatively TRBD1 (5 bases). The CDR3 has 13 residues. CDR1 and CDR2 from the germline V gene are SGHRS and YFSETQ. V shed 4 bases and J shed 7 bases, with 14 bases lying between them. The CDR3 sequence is CASSRDGGGEAFF. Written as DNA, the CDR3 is TGCGCCAGCAGCCGGGACGGCGGGGGTGAAGCTTTCTTT.

CDR3 sequence: CASSLGQDLNEKLFF. CDR3 coding DNA: TGCGCCAGCAGCTTGGGACAGGATTTGAATGAAAAACTGTTTTTT. V usage is TRBV5-1 and J usage is TRBJ1-4, with a tentative D call TRBD1 (6 bases). The CDR3 is 15 residues long. The germline CDR1 and CDR2 sequences are SGHRS and YFSETQ. V was trimmed by 0 bases and J by 5 bases, leaving 11 bases between them.

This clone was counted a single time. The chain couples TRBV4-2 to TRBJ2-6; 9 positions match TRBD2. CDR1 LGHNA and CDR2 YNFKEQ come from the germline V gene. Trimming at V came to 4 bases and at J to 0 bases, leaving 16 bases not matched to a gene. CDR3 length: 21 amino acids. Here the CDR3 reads CASSRTIGRGSGSSGANVLTF. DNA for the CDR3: TGTGCCAGCAGCCGTACGATCGGTCGGGGTAGCGGGAGCTCTGGGGCCAACGTCCTGACTTTC.

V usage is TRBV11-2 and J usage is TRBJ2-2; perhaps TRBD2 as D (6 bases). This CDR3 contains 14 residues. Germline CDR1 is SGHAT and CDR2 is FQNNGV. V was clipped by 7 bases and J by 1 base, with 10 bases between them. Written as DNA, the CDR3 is TGTGCCAGCATCGTGCGGGAGAACACCGGGGAGCTGTTTTTT. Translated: CASIVRENTGELFF.

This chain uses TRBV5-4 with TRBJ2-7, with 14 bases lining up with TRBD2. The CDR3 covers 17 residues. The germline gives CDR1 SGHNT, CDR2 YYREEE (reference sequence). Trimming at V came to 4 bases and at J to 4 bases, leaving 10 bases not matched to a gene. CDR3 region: CASSGRLAGGSPYEQYF. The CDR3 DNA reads TGTGCCAGCAGCGGACGACTAGCGGGAGGGTCCCCTTACGAGCAGTACTTC. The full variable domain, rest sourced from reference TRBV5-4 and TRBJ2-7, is ETGVTQSPTHLIKTRGQQVTLRCSSQSGHNTVSWYQQALGQGPQFIFQYYREEENGRGNFPPRFSGLQFPNYSSELNVNALELDDSALYLCASSGRLAGGSPYEQYFGPGTRLTVT.

The CDR3 nucleotides are TGTGCCAGCAGCAAATATTTCTATTGGGGGGGCTACGAGCAGTACTTC. Its protein is CASSKYFYWGGYEQYF. The chain couples TRBV21-1 to TRBJ2-7; TRBD2 was called by the table and not checked on the DNA. TRBV21-1 represents a pseudogene. The CDR3 is 16 residues long.

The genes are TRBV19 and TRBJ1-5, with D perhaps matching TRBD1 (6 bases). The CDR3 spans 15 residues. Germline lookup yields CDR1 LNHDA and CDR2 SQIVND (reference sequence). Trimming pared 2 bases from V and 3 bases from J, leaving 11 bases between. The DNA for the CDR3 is TGTGCCAGTAGTATATCAGGGGCCCTCAATCAGCCCCAGCATTTT. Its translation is CASSISGALNQPQHF.

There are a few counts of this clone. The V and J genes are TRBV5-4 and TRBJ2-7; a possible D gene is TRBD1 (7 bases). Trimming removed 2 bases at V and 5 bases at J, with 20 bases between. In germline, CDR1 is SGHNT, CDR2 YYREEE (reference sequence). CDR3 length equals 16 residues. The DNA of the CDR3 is TGTGCCAGCAGCTTAATCGGAGGGGGCGGAGAGGACGAGCAGTACTTC. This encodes CASSLIGGGGEDEQYF.

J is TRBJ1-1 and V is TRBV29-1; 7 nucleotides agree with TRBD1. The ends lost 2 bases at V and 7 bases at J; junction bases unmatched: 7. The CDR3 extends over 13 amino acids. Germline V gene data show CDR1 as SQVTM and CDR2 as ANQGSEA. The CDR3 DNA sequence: TGCAGCGTTGAAAGGACAGGCTGGGGTGAAGCTTTCTTT. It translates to CSVERTGWGEAFF. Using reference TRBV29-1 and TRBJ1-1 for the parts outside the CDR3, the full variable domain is SAVISQKPSRDICQRGTSLTIQCQVDSQVTMMFWYRQQPGQSLTLIATANQGSEATYESGFVIDKFPISRPNLTFSTLTVSNMSPEDSSIYLCSVERTGWGEAFFGQGTRLTVV.

The CDR3 sequence is CASSPRGRNYGYTF. In DNA form, the CDR3 reads TGTGCCAGCAGCCCCAGGGGGAGGAACTATGGCTACACCTTC. V and J are TRBV7-8 and TRBJ1-2; 7 positions match TRBD1. CDR1 is SGHVS, CDR2 FQNEAQ, per germline. This CDR3 comprises 14 residues. The trim removed 5 bases at V and 2 bases at J, leaving 5 bases unmatched.

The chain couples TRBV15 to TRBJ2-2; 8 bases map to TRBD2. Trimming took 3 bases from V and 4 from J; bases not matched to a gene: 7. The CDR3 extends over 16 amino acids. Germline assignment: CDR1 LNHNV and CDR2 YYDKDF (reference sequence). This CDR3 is CATSSTGAGGTGELFF. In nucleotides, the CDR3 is TGTGCCACCAGCAGTACCGGGGCGGGGGGCACCGGGGAGCTGTTTTTT. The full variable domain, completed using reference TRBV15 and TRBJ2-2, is DAMVIQNPRYQVTQFGKPVTLSCSQTLNHNVMYWYQQKSSQAPKLLFHYYDKDFNNEADTPDNFQSRRPNTSFCFLDIRSPGLGDTAMYLCATSSTGAGGTGELFFGEGSRLTVL.

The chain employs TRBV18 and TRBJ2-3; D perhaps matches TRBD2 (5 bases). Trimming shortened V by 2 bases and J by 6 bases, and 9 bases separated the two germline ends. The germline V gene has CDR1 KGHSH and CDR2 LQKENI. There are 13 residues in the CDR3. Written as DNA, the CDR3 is TGTGCCAGCTCACCATCCGAGGGCGATACGCAGTATTTT. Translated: CASSPSEGDTQYF. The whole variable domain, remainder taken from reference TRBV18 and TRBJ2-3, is NAGVMQNPRHLVRRRGQEARLRCSPMKGHSHVYWYRQLPEEGLKFMVYLQKENIIDESGMPKERFSAEFPKEGPSILRIQQVVRGDSAAYFCASSPSEGDTQYFGPGTRLTVL.

The CDR3 loop reads CASRSAGLYEQYF. Here the CDR3 DNA reads TGTGCCAGCAGGTCAGCGGGGCTCTACGAGCAGTACTTC. The chain links TRBV6-5 to TRBJ2-7, with 7 bases fitting TRBD2. Germline trimming cut 6 bases from V and 3 bases from J; bases unmatched to any gene: 5. CDR3 size: 13 residues. Germline V gene sequence: CDR1 MNHEY, CDR2 SVGAGI.